Below are 27 T cell receptor beta chains sequenced from a single sample in a study of blood T cell repertoires in COVID-19. TCRdb's table, derived via immunoSEQ multiplex PCR, lists solely in-frame clones and lacks some. In the table there are about 440,000 clones, around 90% of which are singletons. The sequenced sample consisted of PBMCs or T cells enriched from blood (not recorded which). These TCRs come from a woman under 30 with acute COVID-19.

The J gene is TRBJ1-2, the V gene TRBV20-1; D call uncertain. V was trimmed by 1 base and J by 7 bases, leaving 7 bases between them. CDR3 size: 11 residues. The germline CDR1 and CDR2 sequences are DFQATT and SNEGSKA (reference sequence). CDR3 in amino acids: CSARVGVGYTF. CDR3 nucleotides: TGCAGTGCTAGAGTCGGGGTTGGCTACACCTTC.

This sequence joins TRBV5-1 and TRBJ1-4; a weak D match, TRBD1 (6 bases). Trimming took 7 bases from V and 8 from J, leaving 18 bases between them. Germline-derived CDR1 and CDR2 are SGHRS and YFSETQ. The CDR3 spans 14 residues. The CDR3 reads CASGEQGGSEKLFF. The DNA of the CDR3 is TGCGCCAGCGGGGAACAGGGTGGATCGGAAAAACTGTTTTTT.

The rearrangement joins TRBV7-9 to TRBJ2-1; D possibly corresponds to TRBD1 (5 bases). CDR1 SEHNR and CDR2 FQNEAQ come from the germline V gene (reference sequence). V was clipped by 6 bases and J by 6 bases, with 21 bases between them. This CDR3 spans 16 amino acids. The CDR3 DNA reads TGTGCCAGCAGTTTTATGCCCCAAGGGGCCGGCAATGAGCAGTTCTTC. Encoded protein: CASSFMPQGAGNEQFF.

This clone was observed a few times. V is TRBV20-1 and J is TRBJ2-5; D gene ambiguous. Germline CDR1 reads DFQATT; CDR2 reads SNEGSKA (reference sequence). V was trimmed by 5 bases and J by 3 bases, leaving 4 bases between them. The CDR3 extends over 10 amino acids. The CDR3 reads CSAYKETQYF. As DNA, the CDR3 is TGCAGTGCTTACAAAGAGACCCAGTACTTC.

This clone was detected only a few times. This chain uses TRBV5-1 with TRBJ1-3; no clear D gene. The V end lost 0 bases, the J end lost 4 bases, and 8 bases lay between the germline ends. The CDR3 spans 14 residues. Germline V gives CDR1 SGHRS, CDR2 YFSETQ. For the CDR3, the DNA is TGCGCCAGCAGCTTGGTGTCCCCAGGAAACACCATATATTTT. Residues: CASSLVSPGNTIYF.

The chain recombines TRBV25-1 with TRBJ1-2; the D is unclear. This CDR3 comprises 14 residues. V lost 3 bases and J 2 bases, leaving 10 bases between the germline ends. CDR1 is MGHDK, CDR2 SYGVNS, per germline. CDR3: CASSDYEGNYGYTF. As DNA, the CDR3 is TGTGCCAGCAGTGACTATGAGGGAAACTATGGCTACACCTTC.

Only one count was recorded for this clone. This rearrangement joins TRBV5-6 to TRBJ2-7, with 8 bases fitting TRBD2. The CDR3 has 16 residues. With 0 bases clipped from V and 4 bases from J, the junction kept 9 bases outside the gene matches. The germline CDR1 and CDR2 sequences are SGHDT and YYEEEE. The CDR3 nucleotides are TGTGCCAGCAGCTTGGCCGGAGCGGGAGACGGATACGAGCAGTACTTC. It specifies CASSLAGAGDGYEQYF. Full variable domain (remainder filled in from reference TRBV5-6 and TRBJ2-7): DAGVTQSPTHLIKTRGQQVTLRCSPKSGHDTVSWYQQALGQGPQFIFQYYEEEERQRGNFPDRFSGHQFPNYSSELNVNALLLGDSALYLCASSLAGAGDGYEQYFGPGTRLTVT.

This clone has only one observation. This rearrangement joins TRBV14 to TRBJ2-7, with 7 bases lining up with TRBD1. Trimming took 4 bases from V and 2 from J; bases not matched to a gene: 5. This CDR3 has 14 residues. Per the germline V gene, CDR1 is SGHDN and CDR2 is FVKESK. CDR3: CASSPTGFAYEQYF. CDR3 DNA sequence: TGTGCCAGCAGCCCGACAGGGTTCGCCTACGAGCAGTACTTC. Complete variable domain (other parts from reference TRBV14 and TRBJ2-7): EAGVTQFPSHSVIEKGQTVTLRCDPISGHDNLYWYRRVMGKEIKFLLHFVKESKQDESGMPNNRFLAERTGGTYSTLKVQPAELEDSGVYFCASSPTGFAYEQYFGPGTRLTVT.

V and J are TRBV3-1 (or the pseudogene TRBV3-2) and TRBJ2-5; possible D gene TRBD1, 8 bases. CDR3 length: 16 amino acids. Per germline, CDR1 LGHDT and CDR2 YNNKEL (reference sequence). The germline V and J ends were trimmed by 4 bases and 5 bases, with 20 bases remaining between them. The CDR3, as DNA: TGTGCCAGCAGCCGCGCGGACAGGGAGGGCTCGGAGACCCAGTACTTC. As protein: CASSRADREGSETQYF.

This sequence joins TRBV4-3 and TRBJ2-2; 8 bases line up with TRBD2. Germline assignment: CDR1 LGHNA and CDR2 YSLEER. CDR3 length: 18 residues. V was pared by 0 bases and J by 1 base, with 7 bases of the junction left unmatched. The CDR3 DNA reads as TGCGCCAGCAGCCAAGACGACGGCACTAGCGGGAACACCGGGGAGCTGTTTTTT. Translation gives CASSQDDGTSGNTGELFF.

The count of this clone is one. J is TRBJ1-5 and V is TRBV19, with D perhaps matching TRBD1 (6 bases). Germline V CDR1 and CDR2: LNHDA, SQIVND (reference sequence). The CDR3 sequence is 18 residues long. V lost 3 bases and J 7 bases, leaving 25 bases between the germline ends. This chain's CDR3 is CASSMSPAGVIYGQPQHF. In nucleotides, the CDR3 is TGTGCCAGTAGTATGTCCCCGGCAGGGGTGATATATGGGCAGCCCCAGCATTTT.

CDR3 loop: CASRLRQGVNSPLHF. The CDR3 coding sequence is TGCGCCAGCAGACTCAGACAGGGAGTTAATTCACCCCTCCACTTT. This rearrangement joins TRBV5-1 to TRBJ1-6, with TRBD1 matching over 7 bases. The J segment lost 6 bases and the V segment lost 5 bases, leaving 8 bases of the junction unmatched. The length of the CDR3 is 15 residues. Germline CDR1 SGHRS, CDR2 YFSETQ.

This chain connects TRBV6-2 or TRBV6-3 to TRBJ2-7; TRBD1 matches at 7 bases. After removal of 3 bases from V and 1 base from J, the junction contained 9 bases not matched to a gene. Germline V CDR1 and CDR2: MNHEY, SVGEGT. CDR3 size: 16 residues. The CDR3 spells CASSYERDRISYEQYF. The CDR3 DNA follows: TGTGCCAGCAGTTATGAAAGGGACAGAATATCCTACGAGCAGTACTTC.

In this sample, this clone turned up a few times. J is TRBJ1-2 and V is TRBV5-4, with a tentative D call TRBD1 (5 bases). From germline, CDR1 is SGHNT and CDR2 YYREEE (reference sequence). Trimming left V 0 bases short and J 12 bases short, with 15 bases between. This CDR3 spans 13 amino acids. CDR3 loop: CASSLEQIQVNTF. The CDR3 DNA follows: TGTGCCAGCAGCTTGGAACAGATACAGGTGAACACCTTC.

A few counts support this clone. The chain is built from TRBV2 and TRBJ1-5; 9 bases fit TRBD1. The V and J ends lost 8 bases and 5 bases, in that order; junction bases with no gene match: 4. Per the germline V gene, CDR1 is SNHLY and CDR2 is FYNNEI. The CDR3 sequence is 13 residues long. CDR3 loop: CASERDRDQPQHF. CDR3 nucleotide sequence: TGTGCCAGCGAGAGGGACAGGGATCAGCCCCAGCATTTT.

The V gene is TRBV6-5, the J gene TRBJ1-1; D remains ambiguous. Germline V lookup: CDR1 MNHEY, CDR2 SVGAGI. The CDR3 covers 11 residues. V lost 5 bases, J lost 4 bases, and 5 bases lay in between. The CDR3 region is CASSTVTEAFF. The CDR3 nucleotides are TGTGCCAGCAGTACGGTCACTGAAGCTTTCTTT.

The chain couples TRBV3-1 (or the pseudogene TRBV3-2) to TRBJ2-5; the D gene is possibly TRBD1 (5 bases). Between the trimmed V and J ends, which lost 1 base and 2 bases, there was a span of 8 bases. CDR1 is LGHDT and CDR2 is YNNKEL in the germline V gene (reference sequence). CDR3 length: 14 residues. The chain's CDR3 is CASSQVGDQETQYF. The CDR3 nucleotides are TGTGCCAGCAGCCAAGTAGGGGATCAAGAGACCCAGTACTTC.

CDR3 nucleotides: TGTGCCAGCAGCCAGGGGGACAGGGGGGCTGAAGCTTTCTTT. This gives the protein CASSQGDRGAEAFF. The chain has TRBV3-1 (or the pseudogene TRBV3-2) and TRBJ1-1; TRBD1 agrees at 11 bases. The trim removed 3 bases at V and 6 bases at J, leaving 3 bases unmatched. The CDR3 is 14 residues long. Germline lookup yields CDR1 LGHDT and CDR2 YNNKEL (reference sequence).

With respect to this clone: The sample holds other DNA sequences that translate to the same CDR3. The J gene is TRBJ1-1, the V gene TRBV5-4; a possible D gene is TRBD1 (6 bases). The CDR3 sequence is 14 residues long. In germline, CDR1 is SGHNT, CDR2 YYREEE (reference sequence). The ends were cut back, 0 bases at V and 1 base at J, with 7 bases in the middle. CDR3 sequence (DNA): TGTGCCAGCAGCTTGGACAGGGCGAACACTGAAGCTTTCTTT. It translates to CASSLDRANTEAFF.

The V gene is TRBV3-1 (or the pseudogene TRBV3-2), the J gene TRBJ1-4, with a possible D match to TRBD1 (6 bases). This CDR3 has 16 amino acids. CDR1 is LGHDT, CDR2 YNNKEL, per germline (reference sequence). V lost 4 bases to trimming and J lost 2 bases, with 14 bases between them. Here the CDR3 DNA reads TGTGCCAGCAGCCTACGGGGGGCAGGGACTAATGAAAAACTGTTTTTT. It encodes CASSLRGAGTNEKLFF.

The rearrangement joins TRBV11-2 to TRBJ2-2, with TRBD1 identical over 12 bases. The CDR3 is made up of 18 amino acids. Per the germline V gene, CDR1 is SGHAT and CDR2 is FQNNGV. The junction had 10 bases not matched to a gene; V was cut back by 3 bases and J by 5 bases. The CDR3 DNA reads as TGTGCCAGCAGCTTCCCGAGGGACAGGGGGCGAGGGACCGGGGAGCTGTTTTTT. Its protein is CASSFPRDRGRGTGELFF. The entire variable domain, with the rest obtained from reference TRBV11-2 and TRBJ2-2, is as follows: EAGVAQSPRYKIIEKRQSVAFWCNPISGHATLYWYQQILGQGPKLLIQFQNNGVVDDSQLPKDRFSAERLKGVDSTLKIQPAKLEDSAVYLCASSFPRDRGRGTGELFFGEGSRLTVL.

This sequence joins TRBV7-2 and TRBJ2-2; 9 bases fit TRBD1. CDR3 size: 15 residues. Germline CDR1 SGHTA, CDR2 FQGNSA. The V and J ends lost 4 bases and 7 bases, in that order; junction bases with no gene match: 7. In nucleotides, the CDR3 is TGTGCCAGCAGCTACGGGACAGGGCGTTTCGGGGAGCTGTTTTTT. Encoded protein: CASSYGTGRFGELFF. The full variable domain, its missing parts supplied by reference TRBV7-2 and TRBJ2-2, is GAGVSQSPSNKVTEKGKDVELRCDPISGHTALYWYRQSLGQGLEFLIYFQGNSAPDKSGLPSDRFSAERTGGSVSTLTIQRTQQEDSAVYLCASSYGTGRFGELFFGEGSRLTVL.

V gene TRBV3-1 (or the pseudogene TRBV3-2) combines with J gene TRBJ2-1; D uncertain. With 0 bases removed from V and 0 bases from J, the gap between germline ends came to 6 bases. Germline CDR1 is LGHDT and CDR2 is YNNKEL (reference sequence). CDR3 length: 15 residues. CDR3 in amino acids: CASSQDVSSYNEQFF. The CDR3 region has the DNA TGTGCCAGCAGCCAAGATGTGAGCTCCTACAATGAGCAGTTCTTC.

V gene TRBV28 combines with J gene TRBJ2-7, with D perhaps matching TRBD1 (7 bases). Per germline, CDR1 MDHEN and CDR2 SYDVKM. V was trimmed by 3 bases and J by 0 bases, leaving 9 bases between them. The CDR3 covers 14 residues. CDR3 coding DNA: TGTGCCAGCAGTTTTCAGGGGGGCTCCTACGAGCAGTACTTC. Translating it yields CASSFQGGSYEQYF.

The gene calls are TRBV7-3 and TRBJ2-6; D is perhaps TRBD1 (5 bases). Germline assignment: CDR1 SGHTA and CDR2 FQGTGA. Trimming stripped 4 bases from V and 4 bases from J, with 11 bases between. The CDR3 length is 15 residues. The CDR3 is CASSSQGGGANVLTF. Written as DNA, the CDR3 is TGTGCCAGCAGCTCGCAGGGTGGCGGGGCCAACGTCCTGACTTTC.

The V gene is TRBV18, the J gene TRBJ1-2; TRBD1 is a possible D gene (5 bases). Trimming took 3 bases from V and 7 from J, leaving 18 bases between them. The germline V gene encodes CDR1 KGHSH and CDR2 LQKENI. The CDR3 runs 15 residues. In nucleotides, the CDR3 is TGTGCCAGCTCACCGGAGGGGTCCCAACGGCGTGGCTACACCTTC. Its protein is CASSPEGSQRRGYTF.

The chain joins TRBV7-9 to TRBJ1-1, with D perhaps TRBD1 (5 bases). CDR1 and CDR2 from the germline V gene are SEHNR and FQNEAQ (reference sequence). The CDR3 runs 14 residues. The V end was cut by 4 bases, the J end by 1 base, with 10 bases between. The CDR3 coding sequence is TGTGCCAGCAGCTACTTTCAGGGGAACACTGAAGCTTTCTTT. This gives the protein CASSYFQGNTEAFF.